This T cell receptor beta chain derives from a study of T cell repertoires in cytomegalovirus infection. Study conclusions and caveats: Adding up the frequency of public TCR beta families identified people who carried CMV plus the relevant HLA. HLA-C-restricted, CMV-specific TCR beta clonotypes were dominant ex vivo.

TCRdb reprocessed the reads with MiXCR, giving one entry per CDR3 protein. The table has about 190,000 distinct CDR3 sequences, 9.5% seen once; the top ten hold approximately 4.3%. This clonotype showed up just a few times. Its target is unknown. The germline V gene has CDR1 SGHDT and CDR2 YYEEEE. Trimming cost V 0 bases and J 7 bases, with 7 bases left between them. The CDR3 extends over 12 amino acids. V gene TRBV5-6 combines with J gene TRBJ1-1; D unclear. Sequencing input: PBMCs. The TCR comes from a human donor in good health (CMV status not recorded). Some clones in this sample may be carry-over from other donors' samples. CDR3 bases: TGTGCCAGCAGCTTGGAGGAGCGTGAAGCTTTCTTT. Its protein product is CASSLEEREAFF.